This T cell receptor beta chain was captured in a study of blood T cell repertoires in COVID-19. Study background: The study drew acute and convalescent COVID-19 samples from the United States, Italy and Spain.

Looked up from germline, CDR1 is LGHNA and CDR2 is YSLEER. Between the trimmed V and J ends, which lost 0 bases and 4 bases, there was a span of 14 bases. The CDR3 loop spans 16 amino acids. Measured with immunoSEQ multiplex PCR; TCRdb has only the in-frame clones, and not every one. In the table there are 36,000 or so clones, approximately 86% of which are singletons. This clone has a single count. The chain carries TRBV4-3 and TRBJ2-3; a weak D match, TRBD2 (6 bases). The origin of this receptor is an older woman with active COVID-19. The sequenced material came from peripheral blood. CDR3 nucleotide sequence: TGCGCCAGCAGCCAAGATTGGGTCGGGGGAGCAGATACGCAGTATTTT. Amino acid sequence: CASSQDWVGGADTQYF.